The clone carrying this T cell receptor beta chain has more than one count but fewer than ten. It was with a sample-barcoded 5' primer and a J-beta primer mix that a second PCR of about 6 to 11 cycles was run. From the 5' RACE reads, TCRdb called clonotypes with MiXCR, one entry per CDR3 protein. The data contain roughly 2 million distinct CDR3 sequences, around half of them singletons. These data belong to a study of blood T cells in healthy people across ages. The sequenced sample consisted of blood. The TCR comes from a woman between 40 and 55 years old in good health.

The CDR3 reads CASRVVTSTDTQYF. The CDR3 DNA is TGTGCCAGCAGGGTGGTGACTAGCACAGATACGCAGTATTTT. The chain couples TRBV6-1 to TRBJ2-3, with D uncertain. The germline V gene encodes CDR1 MNHNS and CDR2 SASEGT. This CDR3 has 14 amino acids. V lost 6 bases and J lost 0, with 10 bases in between.